This entry is about one T cell receptor (beta chain). No antigen is known for it. A much larger clone lies one base from this, so it may be a read error. This record comes from a study of tumor-infiltrating lymphocytes in primary liver carcinoma. The wider study: Participating patients were men and women between 30 and 69 years old. Study outcomes and limitations: Since sampling was bulk and unsorted, CD4+ and CD8+ repertoires were not compared. Whereas tumor region pairs overlapped more, tumor-adjacent and tumor-blood pairs overlapped less. The 250 largest clones made up significantly more of tumor than blood repertoires (p = 0.039).

A constant-region primer primed TCR beta cDNA synthesis from roughly 510 ng of total RNA. The TCR beta library was amplified through three nested multiplex PCR rounds in a modified ARM-PCR procedure. Primers for the first two PCR rounds were TRBV1-TRBV30 forward primers and a C-beta reverse primer (around 11 cycles per round). TCRdb called the multiplex PCR reads again in MiXCR, with one record for every CDR3 protein. The repertoire holds 300,000 to 400,000 distinct CDR3 sequences, with 55% to 65% as singletons. The researchers obtained blood RNA from unsorted whole blood and also extracted germline DNA. Germline V lookup: CDR1 MNHNY, CDR2 SVGAGI (reference sequence). The CDR3 extends over 15 amino acids. Trimming took 5 bases from V and 10 from J, leaving 21 bases between them.

The clonotype was recovered from a man aged 35-49 years with primary liver carcinoma and hepatitis B virus infection. Sequencing input: peripheral blood. The rearrangement uses TRBV6-6 and TRBJ2-1; D perhaps matches TRBD2 (6 bases). DNA of the CDR3: TGTGCCAGCAGTAAAGCCGGGGTTCCGGGAGTAGAGCAGTTCTTC. Its protein is CASSKAGVPGVEQFF.